This T cell receptor beta chain emerged from a study of blood T cell repertoires in COVID-19. Under the authors' procedure: Nucleated cell counts were estimated from reference gene primer amplification. The repertoire was sequenced with immunoSEQ multiplex PCR; TCRdb's copy has only in-frame clones and lacks some. From that table come the V and J calls and clone size; the DNA was used to work out D and trimming. The data contain over 90,000 clones, 75% to 90% of them singletons. This clone has only one observation. The CDR3 extends over 12 amino acids. The ends were cut back, 3 bases at V and 6 bases at J, with 8 bases in the middle. Germline assignment: CDR1 LGHDT and CDR2 YNNKEL (reference sequence).

The receptor was derived from a woman aged 45-59 years with COVID-19, enrolled during active disease. Sequenced sample: peripheral blood. The J gene is TRBJ1-2, the V gene TRBV3-1 (or the pseudogene TRBV3-2); tentative D call: TRBD1 (6 bases). As DNA, the CDR3 is TGTGCCAGCAGCCAGGGGGCAAATGGCTACACCTTC. It translates to CASSQGANGYTF.